The 17 T cell receptor beta chains listed next were all sequenced from one sample in a study of molecular identifiers for immune sequencing clone quantification (dated by TCRdb to between 2018 and 2020). Receptors were amplified or captured by PCR. The sequencer was a NextSeq 500. The public reads were reanalyzed by TCRdb: fastp trimming at Q25, MiXCR alignment, in-frame beta chains only. Rows with a matching CDR3 protein are joined into one entry that keeps the most common DNA and genes. The sample contains some 89,000 distinct CDR3 sequences, 20% to 25% of them found a single time. Together, the top ten hold roughly 0.94% of the sample. Sequencing was performed on naive CD8+ T cells from blood, with Jurkat cell RNA spiked in. This specimen's cell subset or site label, per the study, means: FACS-sorted CD8+CD4-CCR7+CD45RA+ naive T cells. The receptors stem from a human donor in good health. Some libraries in this study had Jurkat cell RNA spiked in.

The V call is TRBV4-3, the J call TRBJ2-7; D is uncertain. Trimming cost V 1 base and J 0 bases, with 10 bases left between them. Germline loops: CDR1 LGHNA, CDR2 YSLEER. The CDR3 sequence is 15 residues long. The CDR3 loop is CASSQGYGNSYEQYF. For the CDR3, the DNA is TGCGCCAGCAGCCAAGGGTACGGCAACTCCTACGAGCAGTACTTC.

Remarks on this clonotype: A much larger clone sits a single nucleotide away, making a read error possible. J is TRBJ1-1 and V is TRBV19, with D possibly matching TRBD1 (6 bases). Germline CDR1 reads LNHDA; CDR2 reads SQIVND (reference sequence). The CDR3 covers 14 residues. The V and J ends lost 6 bases and 4 bases respectively, with 15 bases between them. This CDR3 is CASRLRGAATEAFF. CDR3 coding DNA: TGTGCCAGTAGACTACGGGGGGCGGCCACTGAAGCTTTCTTT.

This rearrangement joins TRBV6-2 or TRBV6-3 to TRBJ2-7; 9 nucleotides line up with TRBD1. After removal of 7 bases from V and 0 bases from J, the junction contained 7 bases not matched to a gene. This CDR3 contains 15 residues. Germline CDR1 MNHEY, CDR2 SVGEGT. As DNA, the CDR3 is TGTGCCAGCACCGCCGGGACAGGGTTCTCCTACGAGCAGTACTTC. Its translation is CASTAGTGFSYEQYF.

Concerning this clonotype: Germline is not matched at one junction end, which may reflect a read error. The chain combines TRBV7-9 with TRBJ2-2, with D perhaps TRBD2 (5 bases). Germline values: CDR1 SEHNR, CDR2 FQNEAQ (reference sequence). This CDR3 region has 14 residues. In nucleotides, the CDR3 is TGTGCCAGCAGCTTAGCCGAAATCACCGGGGAGCTGCTTTTT. Amino acids: CASSLAEITGELLF.

Comments on this clonotype: A much larger clone lies a single base off, so this may be a read error. V and J are TRBV6-1 and TRBJ1-4; 10 bases agree with TRBD1. The CDR3 length is 15 residues. Germline assignment: CDR1 MNHNS and CDR2 SASEGT. Trimming cost V 8 bases and J 6 bases; bases outside gene matches: 9. CDR3 in DNA: TGTGCCAGCCTTCCCGGGACAGGGGACGATGAAAAACTGTTTTTT. Its protein product is CASLPGTGDDEKLFF.

Details on this clonotype: A single base separates this from a much larger clone, so it may be a read error. This chain connects TRBV12-3 or TRBV12-4 to TRBJ2-5; 9 bases are shared with TRBD1. V shed 4 bases, J shed 4 bases, and the junction held 4 bases outside the gene matches. CDR3 length: 14 residues. CDR3 sequence reads: CASSSTGGTETQYF. In nucleotides, the CDR3 is TGTGCCAGCAGTTCGACAGGGGGAACAGAGACCCAGTACTTC.

This clonotype was seen ten or more times. The rearrangement uses TRBV5-4 and TRBJ1-2; 7 positions agree with TRBD1. V lost 4 bases, J lost 2 bases, and 2 bases stayed unmatched. The CDR3 runs to 13 residues. Germline loops: CDR1 SGHNT, CDR2 YYREEE (reference sequence). CDR3 protein: CASSRTGNYGYTF. The CDR3 DNA reads as TGTGCCAGCAGCCGGACAGGAAACTATGGCTACACCTTC.

This clonotype was found many times. This CDR3 reads CASSPTGAMNTEAFF. The DNA for the CDR3 is TGTGCCAGCAGCCCGACAGGGGCGATGAACACTGAAGCTTTCTTT. The genes are TRBV7-9 and TRBJ1-1; 8 bases are shared with TRBD1. J gave up 0 bases and V 5 bases, and 5 bases lay outside the gene matches. The CDR3 has 15 amino acids. Per germline, CDR1 SEHNR and CDR2 FQNEAQ (reference sequence).

With respect to this clonotype: A single base separates this from a much larger clone, so it may be a read error. This chain connects TRBV29-1 to TRBJ1-1; no definite D call. Germline CDR1 reads SQVTM; CDR2 reads ANQGSEA. This CDR3 contains 10 residues. The CDR3 DNA is TGCAGCGCACTAAAAACTGAACCTTTCTTT. Protein sequence: CSALKTEPFF.

This clonotype was found many times. V is TRBV28 and J is TRBJ2-7, with D unresolved. The CDR3 spans 13 residues. Germline lookup yields CDR1 MDHEN and CDR2 SYDVKM. Trimming removed 3 bases from V and 3 bases from J, with 9 bases in between. The CDR3 DNA follows: TGTGCCAGCAGTTTTGGACCGAGCTACGAGCAGTACTTC. This encodes CASSFGPSYEQYF.

This clonotype was seen ten or more times. V and J are TRBV12-3 or TRBV12-4 and TRBJ1-2; possible D gene TRBD1, 6 bases. Deletions cut 6 bases from V and 2 bases from J, with 10 bases between. The CDR3 extends over 13 amino acids. The CDR3 coding sequence is TGTGCCAGCAGAACACAGGGAAACTATGGCTACACCTTC. Amino acid sequence: CASRTQGNYGYTF.

This clonotype was picked up a small number of times. V usage is TRBV5-4 and J usage is TRBJ1-1, with D perhaps matching TRBD1 (6 bases). Germline lookup yields CDR1 SGHNT and CDR2 YYREEE (reference sequence). Trimming stripped 4 bases from V and 3 bases from J, with 16 bases between. This CDR3 is 15 amino acids long. The CDR3 reads CASSPSGAQYTEAFF. CDR3 coding DNA: TGTGCCAGCAGCCCATCGGGGGCGCAGTACACTGAAGCTTTCTTT.

This clonotype was seen ten or more times. This chain joins TRBV15 and TRBJ2-3; D call uncertain. Germline values: CDR1 LNHNV, CDR2 YYDKDF (reference sequence). CDR3 length equals 15 residues. Trimming cost V 1 base and J 6 bases, with 14 bases left between them. The CDR3 here is CATSRVRAPADTQYF. CDR3 nucleotide sequence: TGTGCCACCAGCAGAGTACGGGCCCCGGCGGATACGCAGTATTTT. The full variable domain, with the rest looked up from reference TRBV15 and TRBJ2-3, is DAMVIQNPRYQVTQFGKPVTLSCSQTLNHNVMYWYQQKSSQAPKLLFHYYDKDFNNEADTPDNFQSRRPNTSFCFLDIRSPGLGDTAMYLCATSRVRAPADTQYFGPGTRLTVL.

A note on this clonotype: One end of the junction fails to match germline, which may point to a read error. The chain has TRBV7-6 and TRBJ2-3; a possible D gene is TRBD2 (5 bases). The germline gives CDR1 SGHVS, CDR2 FNYEAQ. The CDR3 is 16 amino acids. The DNA for the CDR3 is TGTGCCAGCAGCCCCCGCGTCAACGACTACACAGATGCGCAGTGTTTT. Residues: CASSPRVNDYTDAQCF. The full variable domain, with the rest looked up from reference TRBV7-6 and TRBJ2-3, is GAGVSQSPRYKVTKRGQDVALRCDPISGHVSLYWYRQALGQGPEFLTYFNYEAQQDKSGLPNDRFSAERPEGSISTLTIQRTEQRDSAMYRCASSPRVNDYTDAQCFGPGTRLTVL.

This clonotype came up many times. The V call is TRBV12-3 or TRBV12-4, the J call TRBJ1-5; D ambiguous. The CDR3 covers 12 residues. Trimming cost V 3 bases and J 8 bases, with 8 bases left between them. This CDR3 reads CASSLAAKPQHF. The DNA of the CDR3 is TGTGCCAGCAGTTTGGCAGCTAAGCCCCAGCATTTT.

In this sample, this clonotype turned up once. A junction boundary mismatches the germline segment, possibly from a read error. The chain has TRBV4-3 and TRBJ2-4; D may be TRBD1 or TRBD2 (6 bases each). Germline V CDR1 and CDR2: LGHNA, YSLEER. The CDR3 is 15 amino acids. The DNA of the CDR3 is TGCGCCAGCAGCCACTCAGGCAGGGGAGGAAACATTCCGTACTTC. It translates to CASSHSGRGGNIPYF.

The chain joins TRBV12-3 or TRBV12-4 to TRBJ2-2; the D gene is possibly TRBD2 (6 bases). This CDR3 contains 16 residues. Trimming took 6 bases from V and 0 from J, leaving 14 bases between them. The CDR3 nucleotides read TGTGCCAGCAGAACTAGCATGGCATCGAACACCGGGGAGCTGTTTTTT. The encoded protein is CASRTSMASNTGELFF.